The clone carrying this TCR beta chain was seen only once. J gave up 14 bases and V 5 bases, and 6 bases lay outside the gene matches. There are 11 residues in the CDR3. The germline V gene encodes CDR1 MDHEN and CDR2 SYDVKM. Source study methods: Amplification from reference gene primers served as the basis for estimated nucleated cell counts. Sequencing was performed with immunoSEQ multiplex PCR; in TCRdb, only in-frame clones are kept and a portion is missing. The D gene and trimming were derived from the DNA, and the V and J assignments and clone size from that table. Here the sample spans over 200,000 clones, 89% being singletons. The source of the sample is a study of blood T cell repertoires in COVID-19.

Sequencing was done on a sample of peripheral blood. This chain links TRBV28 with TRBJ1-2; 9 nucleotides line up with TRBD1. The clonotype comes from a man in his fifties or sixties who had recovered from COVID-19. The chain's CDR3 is CASSDRQGETF. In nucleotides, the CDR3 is TGTGCCAGCAGTGACCGACAGGGGGAAACCTTC.